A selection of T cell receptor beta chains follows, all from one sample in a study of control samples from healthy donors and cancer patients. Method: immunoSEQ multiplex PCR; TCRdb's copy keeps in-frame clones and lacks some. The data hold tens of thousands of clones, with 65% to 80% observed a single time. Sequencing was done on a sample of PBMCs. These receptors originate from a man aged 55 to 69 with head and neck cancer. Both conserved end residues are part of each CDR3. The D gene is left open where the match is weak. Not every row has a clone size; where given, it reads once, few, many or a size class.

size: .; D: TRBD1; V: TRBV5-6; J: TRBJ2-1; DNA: TGTGCCAGCAGCTTGGTGGGACAGGGGCTAGTCAATGAGCAGTTCTTC; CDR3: CASSLVGQGLVNEQFF
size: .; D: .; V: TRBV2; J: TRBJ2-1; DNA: TGTGCCAGCAGTTACCTGGAGGGCTCCTACAATGAGCAGTTCTTC; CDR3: CASSYLEGSYNEQFF
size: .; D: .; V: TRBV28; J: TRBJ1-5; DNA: TGTGCCAGCACAGCGGGGGACTGGAATAGCAATCAGCCCCAGCATTTT; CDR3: CASTAGDWNSNQPQHF
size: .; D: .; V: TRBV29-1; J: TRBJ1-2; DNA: TGCAGCGCGGGGCAGGGCTATGGCTACACCTTC; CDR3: CSAGQGYGYTF
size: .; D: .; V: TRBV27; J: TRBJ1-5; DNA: TGTGCCAGCAGTTTGGTGATTGGTGGTCAGCCCCAGCATTTT; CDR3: CASSLVIGGQPQHF
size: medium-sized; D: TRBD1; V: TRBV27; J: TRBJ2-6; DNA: TGTGCCAGCAGTTTAGGGACAGTCTACGGGGCCAACGTCCTGACTTTC; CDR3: CASSLGTVYGANVLTF
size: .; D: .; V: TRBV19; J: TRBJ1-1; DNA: TGTGCCAGTAGTACGTGGACAGATGAAGCTTTCTTT; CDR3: CASSTWTDEAFF
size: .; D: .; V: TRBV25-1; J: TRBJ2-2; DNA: TGTGCCAGCAGTGGTACAGGTCGGACCGGGGAGCTGTTTTTT; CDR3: CASSGTGRTGELFF
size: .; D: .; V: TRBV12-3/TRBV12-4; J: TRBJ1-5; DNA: TGTGCCAGCAAAGACGGACCGGGACACCAGCATTTT; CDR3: CASKDGPGHQHF
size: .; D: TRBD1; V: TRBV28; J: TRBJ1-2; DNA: TGTGCCAGCAGTTCATCACTAACGGGACAGGGGGCCCCGAGGGATGGCTACACCTTC; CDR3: CASSSSLTGQGAPRDGYTF
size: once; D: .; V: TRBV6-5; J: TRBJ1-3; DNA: TGTGCCAGCAGTACACGGGGGAACACCATATATTTT; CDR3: CASSTRGNTIYF
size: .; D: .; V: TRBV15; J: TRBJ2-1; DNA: TGTGCCACCAGCAGAGCAGCCAAGGGGGATGAGCAGTTCTTC; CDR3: CATSRAAKGDEQFF
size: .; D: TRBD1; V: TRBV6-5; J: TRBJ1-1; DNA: TGTGCCAGCAGTCCTACAGGGGGCTACGCGGCTTTCTTT; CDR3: CASSPTGGYAAFF
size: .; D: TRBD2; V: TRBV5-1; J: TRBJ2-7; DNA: TGCGCCAGCAGCTCCCTGACTAGCGGGATGGACGAGCAGTACTTC; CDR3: CASSSLTSGMDEQYF
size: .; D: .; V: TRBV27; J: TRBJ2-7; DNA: TGTGCCAGCAGTTTATATAGTGGGTGGGGGCAGTACTTC; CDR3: CASSLYSGWGQYF
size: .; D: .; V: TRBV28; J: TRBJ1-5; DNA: TGTGCCAGCTATAGTGGCGCGGATAGCAATCAGCCCCAGCATTTT; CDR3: CASYSGADSNQPQHF
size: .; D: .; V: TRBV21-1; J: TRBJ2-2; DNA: TGTGCCAGCAGCAGCCGCCGACCAGAGAGGGGCGGGGAGCTGTTTTTT; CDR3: CASSSRRPERGGELFF
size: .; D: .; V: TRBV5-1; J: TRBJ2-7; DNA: TGCGCCAGCAGCCCCAACAGTGGGGGGATCGGGTACGAGCAGTACTTC; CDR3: CASSPNSGGIGYEQYF
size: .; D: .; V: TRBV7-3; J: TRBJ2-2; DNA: TGTGCCAGCAGCTTAATGTCTGGGGCGGGACTCACCGGGGAGCTGTTTTTT; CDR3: CASSLMSGAGLTGELFF
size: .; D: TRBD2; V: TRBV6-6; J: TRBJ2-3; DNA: TGTGCCAGCAGCGGGGGACTAGCGACAGATACGCAGTATTTT; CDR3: CASSGGLATDTQYF
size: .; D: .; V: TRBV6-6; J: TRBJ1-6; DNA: TGTGCCAGCAGTTACTCGGGCAGCGCGGCACCCCTCCACTTT; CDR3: CASSYSGSAAPLHF
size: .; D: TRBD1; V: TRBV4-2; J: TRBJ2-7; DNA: TGTGCCAGCAGCCCGGGACAGGCTGTTGGCTACGAGCAGTACTTC; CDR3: CASSPGQAVGYEQYF
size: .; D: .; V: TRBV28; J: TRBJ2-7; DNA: TGTGCCAGCAGTTTCGGGGGTTTAAGAGAGCAGTACTTC; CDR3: CASSFGGLREQYF
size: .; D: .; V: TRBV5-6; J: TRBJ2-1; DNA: TGTGCCAGCAGCTTCGGTTTTCGGTGGGGCAATGAGCAGTTCTTC; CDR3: CASSFGFRWGNEQFF
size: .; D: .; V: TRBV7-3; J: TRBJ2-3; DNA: TGTGCCAGCAGCCCCCGGACGGATACGCAGTATTTT; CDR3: CASSPRTDTQYF
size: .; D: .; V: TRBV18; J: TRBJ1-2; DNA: TGTGCCAGCTCACCGGCAGGGAACTATGGCTACACCTTC; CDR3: CASSPAGNYGYTF
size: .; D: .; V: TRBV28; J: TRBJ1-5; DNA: TGTGCCAGCAGTCCCCGGGCCTTTAATCAGCCCCAGCATTTT; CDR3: CASSPRAFNQPQHF
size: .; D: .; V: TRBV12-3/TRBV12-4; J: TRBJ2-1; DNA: TGTGCCAGCAGTTTAGGAGGATACAATGAGCAGTTCTTC; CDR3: CASSLGGYNEQFF
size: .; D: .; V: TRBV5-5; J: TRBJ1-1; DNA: TGTGCCAGCAGCTTGCTGGGCCAGGGTGGCACTGAAGCTTTCTTT; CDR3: CASSLLGQGGTEAFF
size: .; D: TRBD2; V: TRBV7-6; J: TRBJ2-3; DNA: TGTGCCAGCAGCTTAGGACTAGCGGGAGGGGCAGATACGCAGTATTTT; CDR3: CASSLGLAGGADTQYF
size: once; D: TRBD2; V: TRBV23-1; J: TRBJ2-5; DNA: TGCGCCAGCAGTAAGGCGACGGGGAGGGGCCAAGAGACCCAGTACTTC; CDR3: CASSKATGRGQETQYF
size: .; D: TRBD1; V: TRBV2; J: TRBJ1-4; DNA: TGTGCCAGCAGTGGACAGGGCACCAATGAAAAACTGTTTTTT; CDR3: CASSGQGTNEKLFF
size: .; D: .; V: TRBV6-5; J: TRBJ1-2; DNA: TGTGCCAGCAGTTCGATGGGGTATGGCTACACCTTC; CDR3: CASSSMGYGYTF
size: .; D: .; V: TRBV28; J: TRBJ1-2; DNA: TGTGCCAGCAGTTCCCCAGCGGGGGGATGGGCTAACTATGGCTACACCTTC; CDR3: CASSSPAGGWANYGYTF
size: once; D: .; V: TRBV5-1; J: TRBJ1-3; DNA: TGCGCCAGCAGCTTGGAGGGCAGGGCCGGGAACACCATATATTTT; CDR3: CASSLEGRAGNTIYF
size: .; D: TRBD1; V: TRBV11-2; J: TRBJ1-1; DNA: TGTGCCAGCAGCTCAGCTGTGGACAGGTCCACCACTGAAGCTTTCTTT; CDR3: CASSSAVDRSTTEAFF
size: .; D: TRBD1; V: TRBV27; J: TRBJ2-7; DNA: TGTGCCAGCAGTGCCTTAACCGGGACAGGGCCCTACGAGCAGTACTTC; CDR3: CASSALTGTGPYEQYF
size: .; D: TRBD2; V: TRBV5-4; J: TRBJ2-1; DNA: TGTGCCAGCAGCCCCGGTGTAGCGGGCTACAATGAGCAGTTCTTC; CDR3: CASSPGVAGYNEQFF
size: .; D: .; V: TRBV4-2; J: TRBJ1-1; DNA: TGTGCCAGCAGCCAAGTTCCCCTGGGGGACACTGAAGCTTTCTTT; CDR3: CASSQVPLGDTEAFF
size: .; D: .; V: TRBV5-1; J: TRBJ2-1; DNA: TGCGCCAGTCGCAGGTGGTCGATCGATGAGCAGTTCTTC; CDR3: CASRRWSIDEQFF
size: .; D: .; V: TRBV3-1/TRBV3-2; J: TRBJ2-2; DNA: TGTGCCAGCAGCCAAGGAAACACCGGGGAGCTGTTTTTT; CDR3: CASSQGNTGELFF
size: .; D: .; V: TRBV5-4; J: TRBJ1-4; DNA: TGTGCCAGCAGCCCGGGACTAGGACAGCTTAATGAAAAACTGTTTTTT; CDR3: CASSPGLGQLNEKLFF
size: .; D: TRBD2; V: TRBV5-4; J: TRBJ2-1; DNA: TGTGCCAGCTACCCCGCGGGAGGCCACAATGAGCAGTTCTTC; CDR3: CASYPAGGHNEQFF
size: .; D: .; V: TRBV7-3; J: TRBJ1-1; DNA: TGTGCCAGCAGCCTTGAGAGGGACACTGAAGCTTTCTTT; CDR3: CASSLERDTEAFF
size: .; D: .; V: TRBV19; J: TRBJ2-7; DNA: TGTGCCAGTAGTATCTGCAACGGGGACGGCGAGCAGTACTTC; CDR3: CASSICNGDGEQYF
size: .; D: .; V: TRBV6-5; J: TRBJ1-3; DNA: TGTGCCAGCGGCAGAACTCTGGAAAACACCATATATTTT; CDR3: CASGRTLENTIYF
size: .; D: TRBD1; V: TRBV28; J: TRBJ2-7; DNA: TGTGCCAGCAGTCCAGGGGGCACGTACTACGAGCAGTACTTC; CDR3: CASSPGGTYYEQYF
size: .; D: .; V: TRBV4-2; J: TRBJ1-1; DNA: TGTGCCAGCAGCCAAGATCTTCTGAACACTGAAGCTTTCTTT; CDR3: CASSQDLLNTEAFF
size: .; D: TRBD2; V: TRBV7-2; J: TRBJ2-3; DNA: TGTGCCAGCAGCCCCGGGACTAGAGGGTTCGGTACGCAGTATTTT; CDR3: CASSPGTRGFGTQYF
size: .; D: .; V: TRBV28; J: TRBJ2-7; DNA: TGTGCCAGCAGTCCGGGAAATGGGTATTACGAGCAGTACTTC; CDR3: CASSPGNGYYEQYF
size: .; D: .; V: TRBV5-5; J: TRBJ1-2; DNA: TGTGCCAGCAGCTTGGCCTGGGCCACTTTGCTGGATGGCTACACCTTC; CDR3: CASSLAWATLLDGYTF
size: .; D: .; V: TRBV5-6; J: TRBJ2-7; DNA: TGTGCCAGCAGCCCTATTTCTGCGGCCACAACCTACGAGCAGTACTTC; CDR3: CASSPISAATTYEQYF
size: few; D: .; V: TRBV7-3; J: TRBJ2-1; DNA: TGTGCCAGCAGCCTACAACCCACCCGCTACAATGAGCAGTTCTTC; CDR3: CASSLQPTRYNEQFF
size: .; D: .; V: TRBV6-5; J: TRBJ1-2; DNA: TGTGCCAGCAGTTACTCAGGCAGGAAGGGCCATGGCTACACCTTC; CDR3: CASSYSGRKGHGYTF
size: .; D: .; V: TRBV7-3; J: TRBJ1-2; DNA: TGTGCCAGCAGCGCCGGACGGGAGAGAGGCTACACCTTC; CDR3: CASSAGRERGYTF
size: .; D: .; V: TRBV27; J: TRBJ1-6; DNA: TGTGCCAGCAGTTTCGGGGGGAACACCCTCCACTTT; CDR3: CASSFGGNTLHF
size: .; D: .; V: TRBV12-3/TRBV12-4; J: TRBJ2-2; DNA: TGTGCCAGCAGTTTACATGGCAGGCCGGAGCTGTTTTTT; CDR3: CASSLHGRPELFF
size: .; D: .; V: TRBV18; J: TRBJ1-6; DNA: TGTGCCAGCTCGCTGGGACGGAGAGATAATTCACCCCTCCACTTT; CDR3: CASSLGRRDNSPLHF
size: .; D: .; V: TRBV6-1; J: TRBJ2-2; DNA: TGTGCCAGCAGTGGGCAGAGCCACCAAATAACCGGGGAGCTGTTTTTT; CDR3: CASSGQSHQITGELFF
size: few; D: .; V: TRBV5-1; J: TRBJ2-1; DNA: TGCGCCAGCAGCTTGGGCCAGGCCACCTCATACAATGAGCAGTTCTTC; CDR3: CASSLGQATSYNEQFF